The 22 T cell receptor beta chains below all came from one sample that was sequenced in a study of shared clonotypes between healthy human individuals. Assay used: immunoSEQ multiplex PCR; TCRdb lists only in-frame clones, some missing. Among 100,000 or so clones listed, roughly 45% were seen once. The material sequenced was PBMCs. The receptor source for this set is a woman aged 40-49 years in good health. Some clones in this sample may be carry-over from other donors' samples.

This clone was found once. This chain joins TRBV7-9 and TRBJ2-6, with unresolved D. The CDR3 is 14 residues long. CDR1 is SEHNR and CDR2 is FQNEAQ in the germline V gene (reference sequence). Trimming took off 1 base at V and 4 bases at J, with 5 bases between the two ends. The CDR3 loop reads CASSLVTGANVLTF. CDR3 DNA: TGTGCCAGCAGCTTAGTTACAGGGGCCAACGTCCTGACTTTC.

The chain employs TRBV9 and TRBJ1-2; TRBD1 matches 11 bases. The germline CDR1 and CDR2 sequences are SGDLS and YYNGEE. After removal of 0 bases from V and 5 bases from J, the junction contained 6 bases not matched to a gene. This CDR3 spans 16 amino acids. The CDR3 protein is CASSVGGDRGRYGYTF. The CDR3 DNA reads as TGTGCCAGCAGCGTAGGAGGGGACAGGGGGAGGTATGGCTACACCTTC.

The chain is built from TRBV6-6 and TRBJ2-5, with D possibly being TRBD2 (5 bases). The V end lost 2 bases, the J end lost 5 bases, and 12 bases lay between the germline ends. The CDR3 has 14 amino acids. Germline V gene sequence: CDR1 MNHNY, CDR2 SVGAGI (reference sequence). The CDR3 protein is CASSYGLAAETQYF. The CDR3 DNA follows: TGTGCCAGCAGTTACGGGCTAGCCGCGGAGACCCAGTACTTC.

This chain links TRBV7-9 with TRBJ2-7, with a tentative D call TRBD2 (5 bases). Germline CDR1 is SEHNR and CDR2 is FQNEAQ (reference sequence). The CDR3 runs 14 residues. V shed 5 bases and J shed 5 bases, with 16 bases lying between them. The CDR3 loop is CASSPTSGFNEQYF. CDR3 coding DNA: TGTGCCAGCAGCCCCACCTCGGGGTTCAACGAGCAGTACTTC.

The chain links TRBV6-5 to TRBJ2-3, with a tentative D call TRBD1 (5 bases). This CDR3 spans 12 amino acids. Germline CDR1 MNHEY, CDR2 SVGAGI. Trimming pared 6 bases from V and 6 bases from J, leaving 10 bases between. CDR3 sequence reads: CASRGDADTQYF. The CDR3, as DNA: TGTGCCAGCAGAGGGGATGCTGATACGCAGTATTTT.

The J gene is TRBJ1-1, the V gene TRBV4-1; possibly TRBD1 for D (6 bases). The V end lost 4 bases, the J end lost 4 bases, and 13 bases lay between the germline ends. The CDR3 contains 14 residues. Looked up from germline, CDR1 is MGHRA and CDR2 is YSYEKL. In DNA, the CDR3 is TGCGCCAGCAGCCGAACAGGGCGGGTCACTGAAGCTTTCTTT. Amino acids: CASSRTGRVTEAFF.

This clone was observed many times. This CDR3 is CAWSPGTEGNEAFF. Written as DNA, the CDR3 is TGTGCCTGGAGTCCCGGGACCGAAGGGAATGAAGCTTTCTTT. V and J are TRBV30 and TRBJ1-1, with a possible D match to TRBD1 (5 bases). The CDR3 spans 14 residues. V was pared by 2 bases and J by 7 bases, with 17 bases between. The germline V gene encodes CDR1 GTSNPN and CDR2 SVGIG (reference sequence).

The chain combines TRBV25-1 with TRBJ2-5, with a weak D call TRBD2 (5 bases). Germline CDR1 is MGHDK and CDR2 is SYGVNS. V lost 1 base and J lost 0, with 6 bases in between. This CDR3 has 14 amino acids. CDR3: CASSESRDQETQYF. CDR3 sequence (DNA): TGTGCCAGCAGTGAATCGAGGGACCAAGAGACCCAGTACTTC.

This clone was counted many times. V is TRBV6-1 and J is TRBJ1-5; D call uncertain. Germline CDR1 MNHNS, CDR2 SASEGT. The CDR3 sequence is 14 residues long. V dropped 2 bases and J dropped 5 bases, with 10 bases sitting between them. The CDR3 nucleotides read TGTGCCAGCAGTGAATCAGGACGTTATCAGCCCCAGCATTTT. Its translation: CASSESGRYQPQHF.

V and J are TRBV11-2 and TRBJ2-7; D is undetermined. CDR3 size: 13 residues. Germline V gives CDR1 SGHAT, CDR2 FQNNGV. V gave up 1 base and J gave up 7 bases, with 11 bases separating them. Here the CDR3 reads CASSLGPKSEQYF. The CDR3 nucleotides read TGTGCCAGCAGCTTAGGCCCGAAGTCGGAGCAGTACTTC.

J is TRBJ1-5 and V is TRBV27; no clear D gene. CDR1 and CDR2 (germline): MNHEY, SMNVEV (reference sequence). The CDR3 runs to 17 residues. Trimming stripped 5 bases from V and 0 bases from J, with 17 bases between. The CDR3 here is CASSPGWAAYSNQPQHF. DNA of the CDR3: TGTGCCAGCAGTCCAGGCTGGGCAGCTTATAGCAATCAGCCCCAGCATTTT.

This clone has at least ten counts. The chain links TRBV2 to TRBJ2-2; weak D call: TRBD2 (5 bases). V lost 11 bases and J 4 bases, leaving 14 bases between the germline ends. The CDR3 runs to 13 residues. Per the germline V gene, CDR1 is SNHLY and CDR2 is FYNNEI. The DNA of the CDR3 is TGTGCCGGCGAGGGAAGAGGCACCGGGGAGCTGTTTTTT. Protein product: CAGEGRGTGELFF.

The chain employs TRBV9 and TRBJ1-4; no clear D gene. Between the trimmed V and J ends, which lost 4 bases and 6 bases, there was a span of 7 bases. Germline V gives CDR1 SGDLS, CDR2 YYNGEE. This CDR3 is 12 amino acids long. The CDR3, as DNA: TGTGCCAGCAGCCGGGCGGATGAAAAACTGTTTTTT. Protein product: CASSRADEKLFF.

At least ten counts were recorded for this clone. This chain connects TRBV30 to TRBJ1-5, with D uncertain. The V end lost 3 bases, the J end lost 2 bases, and 8 bases lay between the germline ends. This CDR3 contains 13 residues. Germline loops: CDR1 GTSNPN, CDR2 SVGIG (reference sequence). The DNA for the CDR3 is TGTGCCTGGAGCTATGGGGGCAATCAGCCCCAGCATTTT. The encoded protein is CAWSYGGNQPQHF.

The V and J genes are TRBV28 and TRBJ2-4; 8 positions match TRBD1. The V gene's germline CDR1 is MDHEN and CDR2 SYDVKM. This CDR3 has 14 amino acids. V was clipped by 2 bases and J by 8 bases; unmatched bases: 5. This CDR3 reads CASSLGQGGDIQYF. CDR3 nucleotide sequence: TGTGCCAGCAGTTTAGGACAGGGAGGTGACATTCAGTACTTC.

For this clone: Since a much larger clone is just one base distant, this may be a read error. The rearrangement joins TRBV30 to TRBJ1-2, with a possible D match to TRBD1 (6 bases). Germline assignment: CDR1 GTSNPN and CDR2 SVGIG (reference sequence). Trimming stripped 5 bases from V and 8 bases from J, with 15 bases between. This CDR3 region has 12 residues. In nucleotides, the CDR3 is TGTGCCTGGCGCGGGGGGGCGGGCGGCTACACCTTC. Translated: CAWRGGAGGYTF.

The chain combines TRBV30 with TRBJ2-7; no clear D. The CDR3 loop spans 12 amino acids. From germline, CDR1 is GTSNPN and CDR2 SVGIG (reference sequence). The V and J ends lost 0 bases and 6 bases respectively, with 9 bases between them. For the CDR3, the DNA is TGTGCCTGGAGTGTACGTGCCGGCGAGCAGTACTTC. Translating gives CAWSVRAGEQYF.

This clone has just a few counts. The chain carries TRBV5-1 and TRBJ1-1; D is perhaps TRBD1 (6 bases). Germline V CDR1 and CDR2: SGHRS, YFSETQ. V dropped 0 bases and J dropped 11 bases, with 17 bases sitting between them. This CDR3 contains 14 residues. CDR3 sequence: CASSLDGGQGEAFF. The CDR3 DNA follows: TGCGCCAGCAGCTTGGACGGGGGCCAGGGTGAGGCTTTCTTT.

This sequence joins TRBV7-6 and TRBJ2-7; D is possibly TRBD1 or TRBD2 (6 bases each). This CDR3 spans 15 amino acids. Per germline, CDR1 SGHVS and CDR2 FNYEAQ. With 5 bases removed from V and 4 bases from J, the gap between germline ends came to 18 bases. CDR3 region: CASSLQGSGTYEQYF. In nucleotides, the CDR3 is TGTGCCAGCAGCCTACAGGGTTCCGGGACTTACGAGCAGTACTTC.

This clone was seen repeatedly, ten times or more. This chain joins TRBV6-6 and TRBJ1-1; possible D gene TRBD1, 5 bases. CDR1 MNHNY and CDR2 SVGAGI come from the germline V gene (reference sequence). The CDR3 covers 12 residues. Trimming removed 2 bases from V and 8 bases from J, with 9 bases in between. The CDR3 nucleotides are TGTGCCAGCAGTTACCTGGGGCCCGAAGCTTTCTTT. This codes for CASSYLGPEAFF.

A remark on this clone: A much larger clone lies one base from this, so it may be a read error. This chain connects TRBV7-9 to TRBJ2-3; D is ambiguous. This CDR3 is built from 13 residues. Germline V gene lookup returns CDR1 SEHNR and CDR2 FQNEAQ (reference sequence). CDR3 residues: CASSPAAVDAQYF. The CDR3 DNA is TGTGCCAGCAGCCCAGCCGCGGTAGATGCGCAGTATTTT.

This clone was seen a few times. Other DNA sequences of this sample code for an identical CDR3. The chain combines TRBV18 with TRBJ2-7, with TRBD2 matching over 12 bases. CDR3 length equals 14 residues. Germline V gene lookup returns CDR1 KGHSH and CDR2 LQKENI. Trimming took 6 bases from V and 4 from J; bases not matched to a gene: 4. DNA of the CDR3: TGTGCCAGCTCGTCCGGGACTAGCGGGTACGAGCAGTACTTC. Translated: CASSSGTSGYEQYF.